These 3 T cell receptor beta chains came from one sample sequenced in a study of radiotherapy plus CTLA-4 blockade in lung cancer. Here immunoSEQ multiplex PCR was the method, and the copy in TCRdb shows in-frame clones only, minus some. The sample holds some 94,000 clones, approximately 80% seen once. Sequencing was performed on peripheral blood, taken from a patient treated with radiotherapy plus ipilimumab. The source is a human donor with non-small cell lung cancer that progressed on radiotherapy plus ipilimumab.

CDR3 nucleotide sequence: TGTGCCTGGGGGACAGGGTATGGCTACACCTTC. Its protein is CAWGTGYGYTF. The J gene is TRBJ1-2, the V gene TRBV30; 9 bases agree with TRBD1. After removal of 5 bases from V and 5 bases from J, the junction contained 0 bases not matched to a gene. CDR1 and CDR2 from the germline V gene are GTSNPN and SVGIG (reference sequence). This CDR3 region has 11 residues. The full variable domain, its missing parts supplied by reference TRBV30 and TRBJ1-2, is SQTIHQWPATLVQPVGSPLSLECTVEGTSNPNLYWYRQAAGRGLQLLFYSVGIGQISSEVPQNLSASRPQDRQFILSSKKLLLSDSGFYLCAWGTGYGYTFGSGTRLTVV.

This chain uses TRBV6-1 with TRBJ2-4, with D perhaps assigned TRBD1 or TRBD2 (5 bases each). CDR3 length: 15 residues. V lost 2 bases and J 1 base, leaving 9 bases between the germline ends. The germline V gene has CDR1 MNHNS and CDR2 SASEGT. CDR3 region: CASSERWGAKNIQYF. DNA for the CDR3: TGTGCCAGCAGTGAACGGTGGGGGGCCAAAAACATTCAGTACTTC.

The table lists this clone with a few counts. V usage is TRBV14 and J usage is TRBJ1-3; tentatively, D is TRBD1 (5 bases). Germline values: CDR1 SGHDN, CDR2 FVKESK. The length of the CDR3 is 15 residues. V gave up 5 bases and J gave up 0 bases, with 11 bases separating them. In DNA form, the CDR3 reads TGTGCCAGCAGCGCCCGACAGAGCTCTGGAAACACCATATATTTT. Its protein is CASSARQSSGNTIYF.